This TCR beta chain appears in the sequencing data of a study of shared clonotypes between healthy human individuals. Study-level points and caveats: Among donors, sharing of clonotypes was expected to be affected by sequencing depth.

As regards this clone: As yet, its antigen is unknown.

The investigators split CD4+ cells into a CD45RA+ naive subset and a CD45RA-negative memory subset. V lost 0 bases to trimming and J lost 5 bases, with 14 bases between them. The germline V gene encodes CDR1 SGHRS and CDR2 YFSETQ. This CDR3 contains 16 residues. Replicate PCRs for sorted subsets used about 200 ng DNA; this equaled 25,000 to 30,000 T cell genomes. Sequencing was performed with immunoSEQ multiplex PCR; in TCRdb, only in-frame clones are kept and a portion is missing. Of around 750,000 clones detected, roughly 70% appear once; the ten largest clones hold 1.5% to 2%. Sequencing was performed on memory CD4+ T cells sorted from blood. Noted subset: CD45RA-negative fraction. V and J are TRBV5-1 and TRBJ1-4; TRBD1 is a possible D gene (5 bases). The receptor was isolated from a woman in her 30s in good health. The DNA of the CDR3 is TGCGCCAGCAGCTTGGCGGGATGGCAGGGAAATGAAAAACTGTTTTTT. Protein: CASSLAGWQGNEKLFF. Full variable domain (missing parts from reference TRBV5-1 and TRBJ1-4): KAGVTQTPRYLIKTRGQQVTLSCSPISGHRSVSWYQQTPGQGLQFLFEYFSETQRNKGNFPGRFSGRQFSNSRSEMNVSTLELGDSALYLCASSLAGWQGNEKLFFGSGTQLSVL.